These 9 T cell receptor beta chains share one sample of origin, sequenced in a study of shared clonotypes between healthy human individuals. The assay was immunoSEQ multiplex PCR, and TCRdb's table has in-frame clones only and misses some. The data contain roughly 2.2 million clones, over 85% of them singletons. Input material: naive CD4+ T cells from PBMCs. Noted subset: CD45RA+ positively selected. The receptor set was obtained from a man aged 18 to 35 in good health. Some clones in this sample may be carry-over from other donors' samples.

The rearrangement joins TRBV7-8 to TRBJ2-2; D is possibly TRBD2 (6 bases). V dropped 6 bases and J dropped 6 bases, with 20 bases sitting between them. CDR3 length: 16 amino acids. Per germline, CDR1 SGHVS and CDR2 FQNEAQ. CDR3: CASRDDNKPGAGELFF. The CDR3 DNA reads TGTGCCAGCAGGGATGACAACAAACCGGGGGCCGGGGAGCTGTTTTTT.

The rearrangement uses TRBV6-1 and TRBJ1-3; D call uncertain. The CDR3 has 12 amino acids. Trimming removed 8 bases at V and 0 bases at J, with 5 bases between. Germline V lookup: CDR1 MNHNS, CDR2 SASEGT. Here the CDR3 DNA reads TGTGCCAGCTTTACCTCTGGAAACACCATATATTTT. Encoded protein: CASFTSGNTIYF.

This rearrangement joins TRBV9 to TRBJ2-6, with 7 bases that match TRBD2. This CDR3 region has 18 residues. Germline trimming cut 0 bases from V and 0 bases from J; bases unmatched to any gene: 6. The germline CDR1 and CDR2 sequences are SGDLS and YYNGEE. The CDR3 DNA reads as TGTGCCAGCAGCGTAGTCACTAGCGCCAGCTCTGGGGCCAACGTCCTGACTTTC. Encoded protein: CASSVVTSASSGANVLTF.

V gene TRBV28 combines with J gene TRBJ1-2, with D possibly being TRBD1 (6 bases). Germline loops: CDR1 MDHEN, CDR2 SYDVKM. Trimming took 6 bases from V and 4 from J, leaving 18 bases between them. This CDR3 has 15 residues. CDR3 nucleotides: TGTGCCAGCAGGGCCGGGGGGGCAGAAGTCTATGGCTACACCTTC. Its translation: CASRAGGAEVYGYTF.

J is TRBJ1-2 and V is TRBV2, with a possible D match to TRBD1 (6 bases). The CDR3 is made up of 15 amino acids. Germline-derived CDR1 and CDR2 are SNHLY and FYNNEI. Trimming took 1 base from V and 5 from J, leaving 14 bases between them. CDR3 in DNA: TGTGCCAGCAGTGAAGTCACTTCAGGGGTATATGGCTACACCTTC. Its translation: CASSEVTSGVYGYTF.

V usage is TRBV11-2 and J usage is TRBJ1-1; D not certain. Germline CDR1 and CDR2: SGHAT and FQNNGV. V shed 0 bases and J shed 5 bases, with 10 bases lying between them. This CDR3 spans 14 amino acids. The DNA of the CDR3 is TGTGCCAGCAGCTTAGAGGGCTCGGATACTGAAGCTTTCTTT. Translation gives CASSLEGSDTEAFF.

The V call is TRBV14, the J call TRBJ1-2; 8 bases fit TRBD1. This CDR3 has 15 residues. J gave up 8 bases and V 4 bases, and 12 bases lay outside the gene matches. Germline CDR1 reads SGHDN; CDR2 reads FVKESK. CDR3 in DNA: TGTGCCAGCAGCCCCTCAGGGGGCCGGTGGGGAGGCTACACCTTC. Its translation is CASSPSGGRWGGYTF.

This clone was recorded only once. The V and J genes are TRBV25-1 and TRBJ2-6, with D possibly being TRBD1 or TRBD2 (6 bases each). The length of the CDR3 is 16 residues. V was pared by 6 bases and J by 8 bases, with 20 bases between. The germline V gene has CDR1 MGHDK and CDR2 SYGVNS. The CDR3: CASSDGVVGGTNVLTF. CDR3 nucleotides: TGTGCCAGCAGCGATGGGGTTGTGGGGGGCACCAACGTCCTGACTTTC.

The chain joins TRBV28 to TRBJ1-2; D perhaps matches TRBD1 (5 bases). V dropped 4 bases and J dropped 4 bases, with 10 bases sitting between them. Germline-derived CDR1 and CDR2 are MDHEN and SYDVKM. The CDR3 length is 13 residues. CDR3 sequence (DNA): TGTGCCAGCAGTTACGGTGGGGCCTATGGCTACACCTTC. Residues: CASSYGGAYGYTF.